This entry features one T cell receptor (beta chain) sequence. What was sequenced were expressed TCRB transcripts, since all of the isolated RNA had been reverse transcribed. Read counts averaged about 3.57 million for samples of naive, central memory and regulatory T cells. Using immunoSEQ multiplex PCR, the repertoire was profiled, and TCRdb retains in-frame clones only, with some absent. The sample holds 150,000 to 160,000 clones, approximately 10% seen once. This record belongs to a study of beta chain features in type 1 diabetes. Whole-study context: In all, some 100,000,000 sorted cells from all samples were analyzed.

Germline CDR1 SEHNR, CDR2 FQNEAQ (reference sequence). This CDR3 contains 14 residues. V lost 5 bases, J lost 2 bases, and 12 bases lay in between. A CD45RO/CCR7/CD25/CD127/CD95/CD27 panel sorted naive, central memory, regulatory and stem cell-like memory CD4+ cells. The source of this sequence is a man between 18 and 29 years old in good health. The source material was central memory CD4+ T cells from blood. The chain links TRBV7-9 to TRBJ1-2; D is unclear. The CDR3 DNA follows: TGTGCCAGCAGCCCCTCAGCCACCAACTATGGCTACACCTTC. Protein sequence: CASSPSATNYGYTF.